This TCR beta chain was found in a study of radiotherapy plus CTLA-4 blockade in lung cancer. Across the study: Disease control reached about 28%, with objective responses in about 19%. Study-wide results and limits: TCR clones of tumor origin grew in blood after radiotherapy plus ipilimumab.

Here immunoSEQ multiplex PCR was the method, and the copy in TCRdb shows in-frame clones only, minus some. The top ten clones hold about 3% of a sample with 80,000 to 100,000 clones, roughly 74% of them seen once. In the case of this clone: Its antigen is not known.

The clonotype was recovered from a human donor with non-small cell lung cancer who had a partial response to radiotherapy plus ipilimumab. Some clones in this sample may be carry-over from other donors' samples. The sequencing here drew on peripheral blood, taken from a patient treated with radiotherapy plus ipilimumab.

The CDR3 region is CASSILNRGMPEAFF. CDR3 in DNA: TGTGCCAGCAGCATTCTCAACAGGGGAATGCCTGAAGCTTTCTTT. This rearrangement joins TRBV7-9 to TRBJ1-1; 7 bases line up with TRBD1. Looked up from germline, CDR1 is SEHNR and CDR2 is FQNEAQ (reference sequence). V gave up 5 bases and J gave up 6 bases; unmatched junction bases: 12. There are 15 residues in the CDR3.